Following are 26 T cell receptor beta chains from one sample sequenced in a study of T cells after somatic rescue of genetic block. Using immunoSEQ multiplex PCR, the repertoire was profiled, and TCRdb retains in-frame clones only, with some absent. Counted here are some 14,000 clones, roughly three quarters occurring once; the ten biggest clones make up 25% to 35%. The specimen was peripheral blood mononuclear cells (PBMCs). Receptors were obtained from a man younger than 30.

J is TRBJ2-3 and V is TRBV7-8; D may be TRBD2 (6 bases). This CDR3 spans 13 amino acids. The germline V and J ends were trimmed by 4 bases and 5 bases, with 10 bases remaining between them. Germline V CDR1 and CDR2: SGHVS, FQNEAQ. CDR3 protein: CASSSPGLDTQYF. The DNA for the CDR3 is TGTGCCAGCAGCTCCCCGGGACTAGATACGCAGTATTTT.

The chain is built from TRBV6-6 and TRBJ2-7; D is undetermined. Deletions cut 2 bases from V and 0 bases from J, with 5 bases between. This CDR3 is 13 amino acids long. CDR1 MNHNY and CDR2 SVGAGI come from the germline V gene (reference sequence). CDR3 region: CASSYKSSYEQYF. The CDR3 DNA follows: TGTGCCAGCAGTTACAAAAGCTCCTACGAGCAGTACTTC.

This clone was recorded once. Sequence at one end of the junction differs from germline and may be a read error. DNA for the CDR3: TGTGCCAGCCGGACAGGTAAGTCCTCCGAGCAGTACTTC. This translates into CASRTGKSSEQYF. The chain joins TRBV19 to TRBJ2-7, with TRBD1 matching over 7 bases. Germline CDR1 reads LNHDA; CDR2 reads SQIVND (reference sequence). The CDR3 covers 13 residues.

This chain joins TRBV7-3 and TRBJ2-3; 12 bases fit TRBD2. Trimming removed 10 bases from V and 4 bases from J; junction bases left unmatched: 9. This CDR3 has 15 amino acids. Germline lookup yields CDR1 SGHTA and CDR2 FQGTGA. CDR3 loop: CATSLAGGGADTQYF. The CDR3, as DNA: TGTGCCACGTCACTAGCGGGAGGTGGTGCAGATACGCAGTATTTT.

The chain uses TRBV29-1 and TRBJ1-1, with TRBD1 identical over 9 bases. The J segment lost 0 bases and the V segment lost 6 bases, leaving 11 bases of the junction unmatched. The CDR3 has 16 amino acids. CDR1 and CDR2 (germline): SQVTM, ANQGSEA. CDR3 DNA sequence: TGCAGCGTAGTGAATCCGGGACAGGGATTGAACACTGAAGCTTTCTTT. This gives the protein CSVVNPGQGLNTEAFF. The complete variable domain, with remaining parts taken from reference TRBV29-1 and TRBJ1-1, reads SAVISQKPSRDICQRGTSLTIQCQVDSQVTMMFWYRQQPGQSLTLIATANQGSEATYESGFVIDKFPISRPNLTFSTLTVSNMSPEDSSIYLCSVVNPGQGLNTEAFFGQGTRLTVV.

A few counts support this clone. The J gene is TRBJ1-1, the V gene TRBV30; D call uncertain. Germline CDR1 GTSNPN, CDR2 SVGIG (reference sequence). The CDR3 loop spans 12 amino acids. V shed 5 bases and J shed 1 base, with 8 bases lying between them. In DNA form, the CDR3 reads TGTGCCTGGCTTTACCCGAACACTGAAGCTTTCTTT. Its protein product is CAWLYPNTEAFF. The whole variable domain, remainder taken from reference TRBV30 and TRBJ1-1, is SQTIHQWPATLVQPVGSPLSLECTVEGTSNPNLYWYRQAAGRGLQLLFYSVGIGQISSEVPQNLSASRPQDRQFILSSKKLLLSDSGFYLCAWLYPNTEAFFGQGTRLTVV.

This clone was seen a few times. V and J are TRBV4-3 and TRBJ2-7; D is perhaps TRBD2 (5 bases). The length of the CDR3 is 15 residues. Germline V gene lookup returns CDR1 LGHNA and CDR2 YSLEER. Trimming stripped 0 bases from V and 4 bases from J, with 13 bases between. The chain's CDR3 is CASSQEDVPGYEQYF. DNA of the CDR3: TGCGCCAGCAGCCAAGAGGACGTCCCGGGGTACGAGCAGTACTTC.

The chain joins TRBV5-1 to TRBJ2-5, with D uncertain. Deletions cut 3 bases from V and 3 bases from J, with 15 bases between. The CDR3 has 15 amino acids. Per germline, CDR1 SGHRS and CDR2 YFSETQ. The CDR3 spells CASSSKNGPKETQYF. The CDR3 region has the DNA TGCGCCAGCAGCTCCAAGAACGGGCCCAAAGAGACCCAGTACTTC. The full variable domain, with the rest looked up from reference TRBV5-1 and TRBJ2-5, is KAGVTQTPRYLIKTRGQQVTLSCSPISGHRSVSWYQQTPGQGLQFLFEYFSETQRNKGNFPGRFSGRQFSNSRSEMNVSTLELGDSALYLCASSSKNGPKETQYFGPGTRLLVL.

This clone has a handful of counts. The same CDR3 is also encoded by other DNA sequences in this sample. The chain employs TRBV10-3 and TRBJ2-7; either TRBD1 or TRBD2 may fit D (5 bases each). The CDR3 loop spans 14 amino acids. The germline V gene encodes CDR1 ENHRY and CDR2 SYGVKD. Trimming removed 2 bases at V and 3 bases at J, with 11 bases between. This chain's CDR3 is CAISELLGVYEQYF. CDR3 nucleotides: TGTGCCATCAGTGAGCTTTTGGGGGTCTACGAGCAGTACTTC.

The rearrangement links TRBV19 to TRBJ2-1, with 8 bases that match TRBD2. The CDR3 totals 14 residues. The junction had 5 bases not matched to a gene; V was cut back by 9 bases and J by 1 base. Per germline, CDR1 LNHDA and CDR2 SQIVND (reference sequence). The DNA for the CDR3 is TGTGCCAGCGCGGCTAGCGGGTCCTACAATGAGCAGTTCTTC. Translation gives CASAASGSYNEQFF.

V is TRBV6-5 and J is TRBJ2-1; 10 nucleotides line up with TRBD1. From germline, CDR1 is MNHEY and CDR2 SVGAGI. The CDR3 is made up of 16 amino acids. V lost 0 bases and J lost 4; bases outside the gene matches: 3. The CDR3 loop is CASSYSPGQGYNEQFF. The CDR3 nucleotides read TGTGCCAGCAGTTACTCGCCGGGACAGGGGTACAATGAGCAGTTCTTC.

The CDR3 coding sequence is TGTGCCAGCAGCTTCCGACAGGGGGCCCAAGAGACCCAGTACTTC. Amino acid sequence: CASSFRQGAQETQYF. The chain joins TRBV11-3 to TRBJ2-5, with 10 positions matching TRBD1. The germline V gene encodes CDR1 SGHNT and CDR2 YENEEA. J lost 1 base, V lost 3 bases, and 2 bases had no gene match. The CDR3 is 15 residues long.

A remark on this clone: A much larger clone differs by one base, so this may be a read error. Other DNA sequences in this specimen translate into the identical CDR3. This chain links TRBV14 with TRBJ1-2; D remains unclear. The CDR3 length is 14 residues. Germline V gene sequence: CDR1 SGHDN, CDR2 FVKESK. CDR3 residues: CASSQDRNFYGYTF. CDR3 in DNA: TGTGCCAGTAGCCAAGATAGGAATTTCTATGGCTACACCTTC. Based on the CDR3 plus reference TRBV14 and TRBJ1-2, the full variable domain is EAGVTQFPSHSVIEKGQTVTLRCDPISGHDNLYWYRRVMGKEIKFLLHFVKESKQDESGMPNNRFLAERTGGTYSTLKVQPAELEDSGVYFCASSQDRNFYGYTFGSGTRLTVV.

V is TRBV6-1 and J is TRBJ2-1, with 13 bases fitting TRBD2. The V segment lost 3 bases and the J segment 6 bases; nucleotides outside the gene matches: 17. Germline assignment: CDR1 MNHNS and CDR2 SASEGT. The CDR3 spans 20 residues. CDR3 bases: TGTGCCAGCAGTGAGCTGGGACAACGGACTAGCGGGAGTACGGGCAATGAGCAGTTCTTC. Translated: CASSELGQRTSGSTGNEQFF.

The sample holds a few counts of this clone. V usage is TRBV11-2 and J usage is TRBJ2-7; 9 bases line up with TRBD1. In germline, CDR1 is SGHAT, CDR2 FQNNGV. V lost 4 bases to trimming and J lost 3 bases; unmatched junction nucleotides: 4. The CDR3 sequence is 14 residues long. The CDR3 protein is CASSWDRANYEQYF. CDR3 DNA: TGTGCCAGCAGCTGGGACAGGGCCAACTACGAGCAGTACTTC.

This clone is termed medium-sized (0.01 to 0.1%). The rearrangement uses TRBV28 and TRBJ1-2; D uncertain. V was shortened by 5 bases and J by 1 base, with 8 bases between the two germline ends. Germline V lookup: CDR1 MDHEN, CDR2 SYDVKM. This CDR3 has 13 residues. The CDR3 here is CASSRGVNYGYTF. In nucleotides, the CDR3 is TGTGCCAGCAGTCGAGGAGTTAACTATGGCTACACCTTC.

This clone rates as medium-sized. Written as DNA, the CDR3 is TGCGCCAGCAGCTGGGGGCCGGGCACCGGGGAGCTGTTTTTT. Encoded protein: CASSWGPGTGELFF. The chain has TRBV5-1 and TRBJ2-2; maybe TRBD1 (6 bases). Trimming removed 3 bases at V and 4 bases at J, with 10 bases between. Germline V CDR1 and CDR2: SGHRS, YFSETQ. The CDR3 spans 14 residues.

The genes are TRBV15 and TRBJ2-2; 7 bases match TRBD1. This CDR3 has 19 residues. Germline V gene sequence: CDR1 LNHNV, CDR2 YYDKDF (reference sequence). V shed 0 bases, J shed 2 bases, and the junction held 12 bases outside the gene matches. The CDR3 loop is CATSRDWATGLGNTGELFF. CDR3 DNA: TGTGCCACCAGCAGAGATTGGGCGACAGGGCTGGGCAACACCGGGGAGCTGTTTTTT.

The chain employs TRBV15 and TRBJ1-2; D unclear. The germline V gene encodes CDR1 LNHNV and CDR2 YYDKDF (reference sequence). V lost 0 bases to trimming and J lost 8 bases, with 16 bases between them. This CDR3 has 15 residues. The CDR3 bases are TGTGCCACCAGCAGAGATAGGGTTTTGGTCTCCGGCTACACCTTC. Translated, it gives CATSRDRVLVSGYTF.

The chain joins TRBV19 to TRBJ2-5; D might be TRBD1 (6 bases). This CDR3 has 17 residues. The germline V gene encodes CDR1 LNHDA and CDR2 SQIVND (reference sequence). Trimming cost V 8 bases and J 5 bases, with 27 bases left between them. The CDR3 sequence is CASCPGVSQGRGETQYF. CDR3 in DNA: TGTGCCAGTTGCCCCGGCGTGAGCCAGGGGCGCGGGGAGACCCAGTACTTC.

This CDR3 reads CATSRDLLGREAFF. The CDR3 bases are TGTGCCACCAGCAGAGATCTTTTGGGCAGGGAAGCTTTCTTT. The chain carries TRBV15 and TRBJ1-1; D remains ambiguous. The CDR3 consists of 14 residues. The V end was cut by 0 bases, the J end by 8 bases, with 13 bases between. The germline V gene encodes CDR1 LNHNV and CDR2 YYDKDF (reference sequence).

The chain employs TRBV29-1 and TRBJ2-5; D is perhaps TRBD2 (7 bases). V lost 3 bases and J 5 bases, leaving 19 bases between the germline ends. CDR3 size: 15 residues. In germline, CDR1 is SQVTM, CDR2 ANQGSEA. The CDR3 region is CSVDLSGGFLETQYF. For the CDR3, the DNA is TGCAGCGTTGATCTTTCGGGGGGCTTTCTGGAGACCCAGTACTTC.

The chain joins TRBV7-6 to TRBJ1-5; D is possibly TRBD1 (5 bases). CDR3 length equals 14 residues. Germline CDR1 SGHVS, CDR2 FNYEAQ. V was clipped by 4 bases and J by 3 bases, with 10 bases between them. The CDR3 spells CASSSGPANQPQHF. The CDR3 region has the DNA TGTGCCAGCAGCTCGGGGCCTGCCAATCAGCCCCAGCATTTT.

The chain carries TRBV18 and TRBJ2-7, with TRBD1 matching over 9 bases. J lost 8 bases, V lost 3 bases, and 8 bases had no gene match. Germline lookup yields CDR1 KGHSH and CDR2 LQKENI. The CDR3 is 14 amino acids. CDR3 sequence: CASSPQGQGTKQYF. Here the CDR3 DNA reads TGTGCCAGCTCACCTCAAGGACAGGGGACGAAGCAGTACTTC.

This chain joins TRBV10-3 and TRBJ1-3; 8 nucleotides line up with TRBD1. Germline V gives CDR1 ENHRY, CDR2 SYGVKD. The V segment lost 3 bases and the J segment 1 base; nucleotides outside the gene matches: 8. The CDR3 is 17 residues long. The CDR3 DNA reads TGTGCCATCAGTGATAGAGGACAGGGAACTTCTGGAAACACCATATATTTT. Its translation is CAISDRGQGTSGNTIYF.

The sample holds a few counts of this clone. The chain uses TRBV25-1 and TRBJ2-3; D not resolved. Germline CDR1 and CDR2: MGHDK and SYGVNS. The CDR3 runs 15 residues. The V gene lost 6 bases and the J gene lost 1 base, with 14 bases spanning the gap. CDR3 residues: CASRQAALGTDTQYF. The DNA of the CDR3 is TGTGCCAGCAGGCAGGCAGCGCTCGGCACAGATACGCAGTATTTT.